This TCR beta chain was found in a study of T cell clonality in common variable immunodeficiency. Study-level points and caveats: Compared with controls, CVID subjects had fewer shared TCRbeta clones. Reportedly, TCR beta sequences from common variable immunodeficiency showed fewer deletions and N-nucleotide insertions.

This clone was detected a few times. Antigen: not known. The read falls 3 residues short of the CDR3 end, and the missing part is taken from the germline J gene. V lost 1 base and J lost 0, with 3 bases in between. This CDR3 has 14 amino acids. The germline V gene has CDR1 KGHSH and CDR2 LQKENI. Clones were read by immunoSEQ multiplex PCR, and TCRdb kept only the in-frame ones, dropping some. The sample presents approximately 30,000 clones, none singletons. All CVID subjects were on immunoglobulin replacement for at least one year. Blood came from CVID subjects not ill and not taking immunomodulatory or immunosuppressive medication. Donors gave about 5 to 8 ml heparinized peripheral whole blood.

The chain is built from TRBV18 and TRBJ2-2; no firm D call. Source material: peripheral blood mononuclear cells. This TCR was recovered from a human donor with common variable immunodeficiency. The CDR3 sequence: CASSPQANTGELFF. The covered CDR3 bases are TGTGCCAGCTCACCACAGGCGAACACCGGGGAG. Full variable domain (remainder filled in from reference TRBV18 and TRBJ2-2): NAGVMQNPRHLVRRRGQEARLRCSPMKGHSHVYWYRQLPEEGLKFMVYLQKENIIDESGMPKERFSAEFPKEGPSILRIQQVVRGDSAAYFCASSPQANTGELFFGEGSRLTVL.